This paragraph reports one TCR beta chain. The antigen is undetermined. PCR amplification relied on 60 Vbeta primers (plus 13 Jbeta primers). Profiled with immunoSEQ multiplex PCR; TCRdb holds only in-frame clones, not every one. The sample shows about 200,000 clones, and 1.1% sits with its ten largest clones. The data were taken from a study of cytomegalovirus exposure and HLA in healthy donors. Overall study results and limits: In a later analysis, DRB1 alleles had the most associated TCRs; HLA-C alleles the fewest. Researchers counted around 150 TCR beta chains as cytomegalovirus-associated.

Trimming removed 4 bases at V and 6 bases at J, with 18 bases between. The CDR3 is 16 amino acids. Germline values: CDR1 SNHLY, CDR2 FYNNEI. This chain joins TRBV2 and TRBJ2-2, with D tentatively TRBD2 (6 bases). This receptor was taken from a girl aged 2 to 9 in good health and CMV-seropositive. Specimen: PBMCs. CDR3: CASSGDSVGVAGELFF. The CDR3 DNA is TGTGCCAGCAGTGGGGACTCCGTGGGGGTCGCCGGGGAGCTGTTTTTT.